The 8 T cell receptor beta chains listed next were all sequenced from one sample in a study of CD8 T cells in ankylosing spondylitis. TCRdb re-called the 5' RACE reads with MiXCR, one entry per CDR3 protein. The top ten clones hold 4.8% of a sample with under 250,000 distinct CDR3 sequences, 8% to 9% of them seen once. Material: blood, either unsorted or a sorted T cell fraction (not recorded which). Source of these receptors: a female donor with ankylosing spondylitis or in good health (not recorded which).

This clonotype was counted at least ten times. The CDR3 nucleotides are TGTGCCAGCAGCCCGACAGGGTATGAGCAGTTCTTC. Translated, it gives CASSPTGYEQFF. The V and J genes are TRBV12-3 or TRBV12-4 and TRBJ2-1, with TRBD1 matching over 7 bases. Unmatched junction bases numbered 4, after V lost 6 bases and J lost 8 bases. The CDR3 is 12 amino acids.

In its sample, this clonotype was seen many times. The gene calls are TRBV12-3 or TRBV12-4 and TRBJ1-3; D remains ambiguous. V lost 6 bases to trimming and J lost 3 bases, with 3 bases between them. The CDR3 sequence is 11 residues long. CDR3 sequence: CASRVGNTIYF. The CDR3 DNA reads as TGTGCCAGCAGGGTTGGAAACACCATATATTTT.

This clonotype was picked up many times. This rearrangement joins TRBV5-5 to TRBJ2-5; maybe TRBD1 (5 bases). The V gene's germline CDR1 is SGHKS and CDR2 YYEKEE (reference sequence). Trimming took off 7 bases at V and 3 bases at J, with 22 bases between the two ends. The CDR3 loop spans 16 amino acids. CDR3 residues: CASDLGMGLEKETQYF. The DNA for the CDR3 is TGTGCCAGCGACTTGGGGATGGGGCTGGAGAAAGAGACCCAGTACTTC.

This clonotype was found many times. The chain is built from TRBV12-3 or TRBV12-4 and TRBJ1-5; unclear D gene. Trimming left V 1 base short and J 0 bases short, with 13 bases between. The CDR3 is 17 amino acids. CDR3 protein: CASSLVAAPFSNQPQHF. For the CDR3, the DNA is TGTGCCAGCAGTTTAGTGGCAGCCCCTTTTAGCAATCAGCCCCAGCATTTT.

The chain uses TRBV25-1 and TRBJ1-2; D is unclear. V shed 6 bases and J shed 3 bases, with 8 bases lying between them. Germline CDR1 is MGHDK and CDR2 is SYGVNS. The CDR3 is 12 residues long. This chain's CDR3 is CASRQYDYGYTF. For the CDR3, the DNA is TGTGCCAGCAGACAGTATGACTATGGCTACACCTTC.

This clonotype showed up many times. The chain employs TRBV28 and TRBJ2-7; possible D gene TRBD1, 6 bases. CDR1 is MDHEN and CDR2 is SYDVKM in the germline V gene. V dropped 8 bases and J dropped 4 bases, with 18 bases sitting between them. The CDR3 spans 14 residues. The CDR3 sequence: CASSQTGTSYEQYF. As DNA, the CDR3 is TGTGCCAGCTCCCAAACCGGGACATCGTACGAGCAGTACTTC. Together with reference TRBV28 and TRBJ2-7, the CDR3 gives the full variable domain: DVKVTQSSRYLVKRTGEKVFLECVQDMDHENMFWYRQDPGLGLRLIYFSYDVKMKEKGDIPEGYSVSREKKERFSLILESASTNQTSMYLCASSQTGTSYEQYFGPGTRLTVT.

This clonotype was seen at least ten times. The V gene is TRBV5-1, the J gene TRBJ1-6; D is possibly TRBD1 (5 bases). V lost 0 bases and J lost 9, with 10 bases in between. CDR1 and CDR2 (germline): SGHRS, YFSETQ. The CDR3 is 14 residues long. For the CDR3, the DNA is TGCGCCAGCAGCTTGGGAGGTGGGGGTTCACCCCTCCACTTT. Translating it yields CASSLGGGGSPLHF.

The CDR3 nucleotides are TGTGCCAGCAGCAGCGGGACTAGCGGGAGATGGTACAATGAGCAGTTCTTC. Translated, it gives CASSSGTSGRWYNEQFF. V is TRBV7-9 and J is TRBJ2-1, with TRBD2 matching over 14 bases. Germline V gene sequence: CDR1 SEHNR, CDR2 FQNEAQ (reference sequence). With 5 bases clipped from V and 4 bases from J, the junction kept 7 bases outside the gene matches. The CDR3 covers 17 residues.